What follows are 17 T cell receptor beta chains derived from one specimen sequenced in a study of neoadjuvant anti-PD-1 for oral cavity cancer (dated by TCRdb to the early 2020s). In light of the paper, this sample's time point label describes: after neoadjuvant nivolumab, at surgical resection. The library relied on the immunoSEQ multiplex PCR assay. As stored in TCRdb, this immuneACCESS dataset retains in-frame rearrangements with V and J assigned. A fraction of the clones does not appear; measured against another copy, unresolved V genes explain less than half of the discrepancy, and the remainder lacks a known reason. Present in this sample are 55,000 to 80,000 clones, 86% of which were seen just once. Around 2.6% of the sample is held by the ten biggest clonotypes. The sample in question was PBMCs, obtained after nivolumab (anti-PD-1) treatment. These receptors came from a person between 40 and 85 years old with oral cavity squamous cell carcinoma.

V usage is TRBV11-3 and J usage is TRBJ2-1, with unresolved D. Trimming left V 4 bases short and J 6 bases short, with 7 bases between. This CDR3 comprises 12 residues. The germline V gene has CDR1 SGHNT and CDR2 YENEEA. The CDR3 reads CASSSRPNEQFF. The CDR3 nucleotides are TGTGCCAGCAGCTCACGACCCAATGAGCAGTTCTTC.

The CDR3 nucleotides read TGTGCCAGCAGCCCTCGAGGGGCTGGAAACACCATATATTTT. Encoded protein: CASSPRGAGNTIYF. The J gene is TRBJ1-3, the V gene TRBV7-8; possible D gene TRBD1, 5 bases. The length of the CDR3 is 14 residues. The V and J ends lost 5 bases and 2 bases respectively, with 10 bases between them. Germline CDR1 is SGHVS and CDR2 is FQNEAQ.

The chain has TRBV27 and TRBJ1-5; no definite D call. Germline lookup yields CDR1 MNHEY and CDR2 SMNVEV (reference sequence). Trimming cost V 9 bases and J 3 bases, with 9 bases left between them. The CDR3 is 12 residues long. Written as DNA, the CDR3 is TGTGCCAGTGACTTATTCAATCAGCCCCAGCATTTT. Translating it yields CASDLFNQPQHF.

The genes are TRBV4-1 and TRBJ2-3; D is uncertain. The germline V and J ends were trimmed by 2 bases and 0 bases, with 9 bases remaining between them. The CDR3 covers 15 residues. The germline V gene encodes CDR1 MGHRA and CDR2 YSYEKL. CDR3: CASSQQSPSTDTQYF. In DNA, the CDR3 is TGCGCCAGCAGCCAACAATCACCTAGCACAGATACGCAGTATTTT.

The CDR3 reads CASGRGSGELFF. CDR3 bases: TGTGCCAGCGGACGGGGGTCCGGGGAGCTGTTTTTT. This rearrangement joins TRBV27 to TRBJ2-2; perhaps TRBD2 as D (6 bases). The CDR3 is 12 amino acids. Trimming took 8 bases from V and 6 from J, leaving 10 bases between them. CDR1 is MNHEY and CDR2 is SMNVEV in the germline V gene (reference sequence).

The chain is built from TRBV19 and TRBJ1-4; weak D call: TRBD1 (5 bases). Germline CDR1 reads LNHDA; CDR2 reads SQIVND (reference sequence). V was shortened by 6 bases and J by 6 bases, with 11 bases between the two germline ends. The CDR3 contains 13 residues. CDR3 sequence: CASRGAAHEKLFF. The CDR3, as DNA: TGTGCCAGTAGAGGGGCGGCCCATGAAAAACTGTTTTTT.

CDR3 in amino acids: CASKTGQGNTEAFF. The CDR3 DNA reads TGTGCCAGCAAAACCGGACAGGGGAACACTGAAGCTTTCTTT. This chain connects TRBV6-1 to TRBJ1-1; 8 positions match TRBD1. The CDR3 covers 14 residues. Germline CDR1 and CDR2: MNHNS and SASEGT. V lost 7 bases, J lost 1 base, and 5 bases stayed unmatched.

This chain links TRBV4-1 with TRBJ1-2, with TRBD1 as a possible D gene (5 bases). The CDR3 runs 12 residues. Trimming stripped 0 bases from V and 8 bases from J, with 7 bases between. Germline CDR1 MGHRA, CDR2 YSYEKL. The CDR3 bases are TGCGCCAGCAGCCAAGACAGGGAGGGCTACACCTTC. Its translation: CASSQDREGYTF.

The V gene is TRBV10-3, the J gene TRBJ2-1; a weak D match, TRBD1 (6 bases). CDR3 length: 12 residues. CDR1 and CDR2 (germline): ENHRY, SYGVKD. V lost 6 bases, J lost 10 bases, and 13 bases lay in between. CDR3 nucleotides: TGTGCCATCAGGGACAGCCTCGGAGAGCAGTTCTTC. Protein product: CAIRDSLGEQFF.

The chain employs TRBV19 and TRBJ2-1; D perhaps matches TRBD1 (6 bases). CDR3 length: 16 amino acids. V lost 5 bases and J lost 3, with 17 bases in between. The germline V gene has CDR1 LNHDA and CDR2 SQIVND (reference sequence). CDR3 in DNA: TGTGCCAGTAGTTCACCAGGGGCTAGCTACTACAATGAGCAGTTCTTC. Translation: CASSSPGASYYNEQFF.

J is TRBJ2-7 and V is TRBV9; D not certain. CDR3 length: 16 amino acids. Trimming stripped 4 bases from V and 9 bases from J, with 26 bases between. Germline V gene lookup returns CDR1 SGDLS and CDR2 YYNGEE. As DNA, the CDR3 is TGTGCCAGCAGCACCCCGTTTAGGCCTACAGATCTCTGGCAGTACTTC. Translating it yields CASSTPFRPTDLWQYF.

The CDR3 DNA sequence: TGTGCCAGTAGTCCCCAGGGGGCGACCGGGGCCAACGTCCTGACTTTC. Protein product: CASSPQGATGANVLTF. The rearrangement joins TRBV19 to TRBJ2-6; 8 nucleotides align to TRBD1. In germline, CDR1 is LNHDA, CDR2 SQIVND (reference sequence). This CDR3 region has 16 residues. Trimming at V came to 5 bases and at J to 4 bases, leaving 7 bases not matched to a gene.

This rearrangement joins TRBV9 to TRBJ1-3; D ambiguous. The CDR3 contains 16 residues. CDR1 is SGDLS, CDR2 YYNGEE, per germline. Trimming removed 0 bases at V and 0 bases at J, with 10 bases between. The chain's CDR3 is CASSVDDIGSGNTIYF. Here the CDR3 DNA reads TGTGCCAGCAGCGTAGACGATATAGGCTCTGGAAACACCATATATTTT.

About this clone itself: Germline and junction disagree at one end, which may indicate a read error. The sample contains more than one DNA sequence encoding this CDR3. V gene TRBV5-1 combines with J gene TRBJ1-2; a weak D match, TRBD1 (6 bases). CDR3 length: 13 amino acids. Germline V gene sequence: CDR1 SGHRS, CDR2 YFSETQ. CDR3 region: CASSLQGNYGYTF. CDR3 nucleotides: TGCGCCAGCAGCTTGCAGGGGAACTATGGTTACACCTTC. The full variable domain, in which reference TRBV5-1 and TRBJ1-2 provide the parts outside the CDR3, is KAGVTQTPRYLIKTRGQQVTLSCSPISGHRSVSWYQQTPGQGLQFLFEYFSETQRNKGNFPGRFSGRQFSNSRSEMNVSTLELGDSALYLCASSLQGNYGYTFGSGTRLTVV.

The rearrangement links TRBV21-1 to TRBJ2-5; the table assigns TRBD1, which was not confirmed against the DNA. TRBV21-1 counts as a pseudogene. This CDR3 spans 17 amino acids. The CDR3 reads CASSKALPRKNQETQYF. DNA of the CDR3: TGTGCCAGCAGCAAAGCTTTACCCAGAAAAAACCAAGAGACCCAGTACTTC.

This clone has a single count. The chain combines TRBV2 with TRBJ1-4; D is possibly TRBD1 (6 bases). This CDR3 is 12 amino acids long. The germline V gene encodes CDR1 SNHLY and CDR2 FYNNEI. With 8 bases removed from V and 14 bases from J, the gap between germline ends came to 18 bases. The CDR3: CASGRSGERLFF. The CDR3 DNA follows: TGTGCCAGCGGGCGATCAGGGGAAAGGCTGTTTTTT.

This clone appeared once. The chain recombines TRBV7-2 with TRBJ2-7; the D gene is possibly TRBD2 (6 bases). Per germline, CDR1 SGHTA and CDR2 FQGNSA. V was cut by 0 bases and J by 7 bases, with 10 bases left in between. The CDR3 contains 13 residues. CDR3 in amino acids: CASSLAGGSEQYF. Written as DNA, the CDR3 is TGTGCCAGCAGCTTAGCGGGAGGTTCGGAGCAGTACTTC.